The 16 T cell receptor beta chains below all came from one sample that was sequenced in a study of early T cells in non-severe SARS-CoV-2 infection. TCRdb reprocessed the 5' RACE reads with MiXCR, giving one entry per CDR3 protein. The profile shows tens of thousands of distinct CDR3 sequences, over 9% of them singletons. Sequencing was carried out using whole blood. The receptors stem from an adult who was a healthcare worker with PCR-confirmed SARS-CoV-2 infection or an uninfected control (not recorded which).

There are many counts of this clonotype. At one boundary the junction diverges from the germline segment, which might be a read error. The chain joins TRBV7-7 to TRBJ2-1; 9 bases line up with TRBD2. CDR3 size: 13 residues. Germline values: CDR1 SSHAT, CDR2 FNYEAQ (reference sequence). The CDR3 DNA reads TGTGCTAGCAGCTTAGGGACGACTAGCGGCCAGTTCTTC. The encoded protein is CASSLGTTSGQFF.

This clonotype showed up just a few times. The V gene is TRBV9, the J gene TRBJ2-7; a weak D match, TRBD2 (6 bases). Trimming pared 2 bases from V and 3 bases from J, leaving 12 bases between. This CDR3 has 14 residues. Germline lookup yields CDR1 SGDLS and CDR2 YYNGEE. CDR3 DNA sequence: TGTGCCAGCAGCGTCAACCAGGAGGGCTACGAGCAGTACTTC. Residues: CASSVNQEGYEQYF.

In its sample, this clonotype was seen many times. The V call is TRBV6-2 or TRBV6-3, the J call TRBJ2-7; TRBD2 matches at 9 bases. Looked up from germline, CDR1 is MNHEY and CDR2 is SVGEGT. V dropped 7 bases and J dropped 3; count of bases not matched to a gene: 4. The CDR3 has 13 amino acids. The CDR3 sequence: CASMLAGSYEQYF. In DNA, the CDR3 is TGTGCCAGCATGCTAGCGGGGAGCTACGAGCAGTACTTC.

This clonotype was recorded a few times. V and J are TRBV5-4 and TRBJ1-2; D is uncertain. The CDR3 contains 13 residues. Trimming took off 5 bases at V and 8 bases at J, with 16 bases between the two ends. The germline V gene encodes CDR1 SGHNT and CDR2 YYREEE (reference sequence). The CDR3 loop reads CASSSRQSDGYTF. CDR3 coding DNA: TGTGCCAGCAGTTCTAGGCAGTCGGACGGCTACACCTTC.

This clonotype was seen ten or more times. The chain recombines TRBV28 with TRBJ2-3; perhaps D is TRBD1 or TRBD2 (5 bases each). Germline CDR1 is MDHEN and CDR2 is SYDVKM. The CDR3 has 13 amino acids. V lost 6 bases and J lost 0, with 7 bases in between. In DNA form, the CDR3 reads TGTGCCAGCAGCCGGGACAGCACAGATACGCAGTATTTT. This sequence encodes CASSRDSTDTQYF. Using reference TRBV28 and TRBJ2-3 for the parts outside the CDR3, the full variable domain is DVKVTQSSRYLVKRTGEKVFLECVQDMDHENMFWYRQDPGLGLRLIYFSYDVKMKEKGDIPEGYSVSREKKERFSLILESASTNQTSMYLCASSRDSTDTQYFGPGTRLTVL.

This chain uses TRBV7-2 with TRBJ2-6; D ambiguous. The CDR3 has 16 amino acids. The V end lost 5 bases, the J end lost 0 bases, and 11 bases lay between the germline ends. Germline lookup yields CDR1 SGHTA and CDR2 FQGNSA. CDR3 residues: CASSPLSHSGANVLTF. The CDR3 nucleotides read TGTGCCAGCAGCCCATTATCCCACTCTGGGGCCAACGTCCTGACTTTC.

Notes on this clonotype: Germline and junction disagree at one end, which may indicate a read error. The V and J genes are TRBV7-6 and TRBJ2-3, with a possible D match to TRBD1 (5 bases). CDR1 and CDR2 (germline): SGHVS, FNYEAQ. The CDR3 consists of 16 residues. The CDR3 sequence is CATSALSRTRTDTQYF. In DNA form, the CDR3 reads TGTGCCACCAGCGCCCTTTCGCGGACACGCACAGATACGCAGTATTTT.

With respect to this clonotype: The junction differs from germline at one of its ends, possibly a read error. The chain employs TRBV7-3 and TRBJ2-2; D may be TRBD2 (6 bases). CDR1 and CDR2 from the germline V gene are SGHTA and FQGTGA. The CDR3 is 15 residues long. In DNA, the CDR3 is TGTGTCAGCAGCTTAAACAGGAGGGGCAGCGGGGAGCTGTTTTTT. Protein: CVSSLNRRGSGELFF.

The chain couples TRBV12-3 or TRBV12-4 to TRBJ2-3; the D is unclear. Trimming left V 4 bases short and J 9 bases short, with 8 bases between. The CDR3 is 11 amino acids. CDR3 sequence (DNA): TGTGCCAGCAGTTCGGTGGAGACGCAGTATTTT. Protein: CASSSVETQYF.

The gene calls are TRBV2 and TRBJ2-5; D tentatively fits TRBD1 or TRBD2 (5 bases each). Trimming cost V 6 bases and J 2 bases, with 10 bases left between them. Germline V gene data show CDR1 as SNHLY and CDR2 as FYNNEI. CDR3 length equals 13 residues. CDR3 in amino acids: CASSGASQETQYF. The CDR3 DNA is TGTGCCAGCAGCGGGGCTAGTCAAGAGACCCAGTACTTC.

This clonotype occurred many times. V usage is TRBV6-2 or TRBV6-3 and J usage is TRBJ1-1, with D possibly TRBD1 on 5 matching bases. Per the germline V gene, CDR1 is MNHEY and CDR2 is SVGEGT. V was clipped by 6 bases and J by 10 bases, with 12 bases between them. The CDR3 spans 11 residues. The CDR3 loop reads CASSRDSGAFF. The CDR3 DNA reads as TGTGCCAGCAGCAGAGACAGTGGAGCTTTCTTT.

The genes are TRBV7-2 and TRBJ2-4, with D tentatively TRBD2 (6 bases). Trimming cost V 5 bases and J 6 bases, with 14 bases left between them. The CDR3 has 14 amino acids. The germline CDR1 and CDR2 sequences are SGHTA and FQGNSA. CDR3 region: CASSPSVGGNIQYF. The CDR3 coding sequence is TGTGCCAGCAGCCCCTCTGTGGGAGGAAACATTCAGTACTTC.

This clonotype appeared a single time. The germline gene is not matched at one end of the junction; a read error may be the cause. The rearrangement uses TRBV12-3 or TRBV12-4 and TRBJ2-7, with D tentatively TRBD1 or TRBD2 (5 bases each). This CDR3 has 11 amino acids. The CDR3 sequence is CASSSLGPAIF. CDR3 DNA: TGTGCCAGCAGTTCCCTGGGACCCGCGATATTC.

This clonotype was seen at least ten times. V gene TRBV27 combines with J gene TRBJ2-1; TRBD2 might be the D (5 bases). This CDR3 has 13 residues. The germline CDR1 and CDR2 sequences are MNHEY and SMNVEV (reference sequence). Trimming pared 2 bases from V and 9 bases from J, leaving 11 bases between. The CDR3 protein is CASSLPSLSEQFF. For the CDR3, the DNA is TGTGCCAGCAGTTTACCTAGCTTAAGTGAGCAGTTCTTC.

This clonotype has ten or more counts. The chain carries TRBV7-6 and TRBJ2-1; 9 bases map to TRBD1. The CDR3 totals 15 residues. V lost 5 bases, J lost 4 bases, and 6 bases stayed unmatched. The germline CDR1 and CDR2 sequences are SGHVS and FNYEAQ. This CDR3 is CASSPPDRGYNEQFF. The CDR3 region has the DNA TGTGCCAGCAGCCCTCCGGACAGGGGATACAATGAGCAGTTCTTC.

This clonotype was observed many times. V gene TRBV6-5 combines with J gene TRBJ1-5; D remains ambiguous. Trimming pared 5 bases from V and 5 bases from J, leaving 10 bases between. Germline values: CDR1 MNHEY, CDR2 SVGAGI. CDR3 length: 13 amino acids. The CDR3 bases are TGTGCCAGCAGTCAGGACTATGATCAGCCCCAGCATTTT. Residues: CASSQDYDQPQHF.